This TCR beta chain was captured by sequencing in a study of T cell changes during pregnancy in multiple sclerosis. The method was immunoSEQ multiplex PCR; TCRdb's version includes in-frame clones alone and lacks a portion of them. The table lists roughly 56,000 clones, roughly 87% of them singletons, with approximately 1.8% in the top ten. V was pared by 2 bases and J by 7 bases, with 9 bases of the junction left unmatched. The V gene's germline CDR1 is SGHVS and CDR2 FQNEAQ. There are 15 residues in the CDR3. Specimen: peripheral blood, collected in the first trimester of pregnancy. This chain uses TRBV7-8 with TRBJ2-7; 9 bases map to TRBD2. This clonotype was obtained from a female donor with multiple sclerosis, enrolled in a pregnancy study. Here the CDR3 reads CASSLRVAGVEEQYF. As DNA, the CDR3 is TGTGCCAGCAGCTTACGGGTAGCGGGAGTGGAAGAGCAGTACTTC. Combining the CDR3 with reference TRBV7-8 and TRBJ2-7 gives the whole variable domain GAGVSQSPRYKVAKRGQDVALRCDPISGHVSLFWYQQALGQGPEFLTYFQNEAQLDKSGLPSDRFFAERPEGSVSTLKIQRTQQEDSAVYLCASSLRVAGVEEQYFGPGTRLTVT.